Sequencing of this T cell receptor beta chain was carried out in a study of tumor-infiltrating lymphocytes in primary liver carcinoma. Study-wide context: The yield of productive TCRbeta reads per sample was roughly 3.65 to 8 million and was similar across tissue types.

Comments on this clonotype: A single base separates this from a much larger clone, so it may be a read error.

A primer matching the constant region was used to make TCR beta cDNA from around 460 ng of total RNA. Three-round nested multiplex PCR performed with slightly modified ARM-PCR produced the TCR beta libraries. TCRdb called the multiplex PCR reads again in MiXCR, with one record for every CDR3 protein. The sample consists of about 320,000 distinct CDR3 sequences, 60% to 80% of them appearing once. Germline DNA was also extracted, and blood RNA was taken from unsorted whole blood. The source material was peripheral blood. The TCR originated in a man aged 35-49 years with primary liver carcinoma and hepatitis B virus infection.

The CDR3 protein is CASRGSGETQYF. In DNA form, the CDR3 reads TGTGCCAGCAGGGGTAGCGGAGAGACCCAGTACTTC. This rearrangement joins TRBV6-6 to TRBJ2-5; D is perhaps TRBD2 (6 bases). Germline values: CDR1 MNHNY, CDR2 SVGAGI (reference sequence). The V gene lost 6 bases and the J gene lost 4 bases, with 9 bases spanning the gap. The CDR3 is 12 amino acids.